Here is one T cell receptor (beta chain) with its context. The sample belongs to a study of blood T cell repertoires in COVID-19. The CDR3 covers 14 residues. Germline V gene data show CDR1 as SGHKS and CDR2 as YYEKEE (reference sequence). Deletions cut 0 bases from V and 7 bases from J, with 11 bases between. The authors' processing: Reference gene primer amplification gave nucleated cell count estimates. Assay: immunoSEQ multiplex PCR; the TCRdb copy retains only in-frame clones and omits some. D and trimming come from the DNA, and the V and J calls and clone size come from that table. The sample shows about 220,000 clones, 80% to 85% of them seen only once.

The receptor comes from a woman in her sixties or seventies with acute or convalescent COVID-19. The sample taken for sequencing was peripheral blood. This rearrangement joins TRBV5-5 to TRBJ1-3, with unresolved D. CDR3: CASSLGVHSNTIYF. Here the CDR3 DNA reads TGTGCCAGCAGCTTGGGAGTGCATTCCAACACCATATATTTT.